The 25 T cell receptor beta chains below all came from one sample that was sequenced in a study of blood T cell repertoires in COVID-19. Some clones are missing from TCRdb's copy, which holds only in-frame ones; the method was immunoSEQ multiplex PCR. Of 200,000 to 250,000 clones listed, 80% to 90% are singletons. The sequenced sample was PBMCs or T cells enriched from blood (not recorded which). The receptors derive from a woman between 45 and 65 years old in a cohort exposed to, infected with or recovered from COVID-19 (not recorded which).

This clone occurred a few times. This rearrangement joins TRBV28 to TRBJ2-5; 7 bases agree with TRBD1. The V and J ends lost 7 bases and 4 bases, in that order; junction bases with no gene match: 6. Germline V gene lookup returns CDR1 MDHEN and CDR2 SYDVKM. This CDR3 is built from 13 residues. The CDR3 sequence: CASILTGRETQYF. CDR3 DNA sequence: TGTGCCAGCATCCTGACAGGGAGAGAGACCCAGTACTTC.

This chain uses TRBV6-5 with TRBJ2-7; D might be TRBD2 (5 bases). The CDR3 sequence is 13 residues long. The germline gives CDR1 MNHEY, CDR2 SVGAGI. V dropped 6 bases and J dropped 8 bases, with 17 bases sitting between them. The CDR3 DNA sequence: TGTGCCAGCAGACTTGGTAAAAGCGGTAAGCAGTACTTC. Translation gives CASRLGKSGKQYF.

The J gene is TRBJ2-5, the V gene TRBV14, with D possibly TRBD1 on 6 matching bases. This CDR3 comprises 15 residues. Germline CDR1 SGHDN, CDR2 FVKESK. Deletions cut 5 bases from V and 5 bases from J, with 18 bases between. The CDR3 sequence is CASSAQQGSQETQYF. The CDR3 bases are TGTGCCAGCAGCGCCCAACAGGGATCTCAGGAGACCCAGTACTTC.

This clone came up a few times. The genes are TRBV10-3 and TRBJ1-2; 7 bases map to TRBD1. J lost 2 bases, V lost 0 bases, and 9 bases had no gene match. The CDR3 runs 17 residues. Germline V gene lookup returns CDR1 ENHRY and CDR2 SYGVKD. CDR3 region: CAISESAQGELNYGYTF. Written as DNA, the CDR3 is TGTGCCATCAGTGAGTCTGCGCAGGGGGAATTAAACTATGGCTACACCTTC.

The chain links TRBV18 to TRBJ2-3; 12 bases map to TRBD1. V lost 6 bases, J lost 3 bases, and 13 bases stayed unmatched. Looked up from germline, CDR1 is KGHSH and CDR2 is LQKENI. This CDR3 contains 18 residues. CDR3 amino acids: CASSRYTGTGGLTDTQYF. CDR3 nucleotides: TGTGCCAGCTCTCGCTACACCGGGACAGGGGGCTTAACAGATACGCAGTATTTT. The variable domain in full, completed from reference TRBV18 and TRBJ2-3, reads NAGVMQNPRHLVRRRGQEARLRCSPMKGHSHVYWYRQLPEEGLKFMVYLQKENIIDESGMPKERFSAEFPKEGPSILRIQQVVRGDSAAYFCASSRYTGTGGLTDTQYFGPGTRLTVL.

The chain is built from TRBV4-2 and TRBJ2-5; D might be TRBD1 (6 bases). The CDR3 is 14 residues long. Germline loops: CDR1 LGHNA, CDR2 YNFKEQ. Trimming pared 0 bases from V and 5 bases from J, leaving 10 bases between. The CDR3 nucleotides read TGTGCCAGCAGCCAAGAGGCCCAGGGGGAGACCCAGTACTTC. Amino acid sequence: CASSQEAQGETQYF.

This chain links TRBV9 with TRBJ2-7; 7 bases are a match to TRBD2. There are 16 residues in the CDR3. Germline V gives CDR1 SGDLS, CDR2 YYNGEE. The J segment lost 5 bases and the V segment lost 0 bases, leaving 11 bases of the junction unmatched. The CDR3 coding sequence is TGTGCCAGCAGCGTAGGGACTAGAAGTAATGCCAACGAGCAGTACTTC. This sequence encodes CASSVGTRSNANEQYF.

CDR3 sequence reads: CASSQDWTGGNGYTF. In DNA, the CDR3 is TGCGCCAGCAGCCAAGACTGGACAGGGGGAAATGGCTACACCTTC. V gene TRBV4-1 combines with J gene TRBJ1-2, with 10 positions matching TRBD1. The germline CDR1 and CDR2 sequences are MGHRA and YSYEKL. This CDR3 comprises 15 residues. Germline trimming cut 0 bases from V and 6 bases from J; bases unmatched to any gene: 4.

The CDR3 loop is CASSGGLVYNSPLHF. The CDR3 nucleotides read TGTGCCAGCAGCGGAGGCCTGGTCTATAATTCACCCCTCCACTTT. The chain joins TRBV11-2 to TRBJ1-6, with D unclear. V was pared by 5 bases and J by 3 bases, with 11 bases between. Looked up from germline, CDR1 is SGHAT and CDR2 is FQNNGV. This CDR3 is built from 15 residues.

V is TRBV11-2 and J is TRBJ2-7; possibly TRBD1 for D (6 bases). Deletions cut 5 bases from V and 1 base from J, with 18 bases between. The CDR3 is 16 residues long. CDR1 SGHAT and CDR2 FQNNGV come from the germline V gene. CDR3 bases: TGTGCCAGCAGCGCTACCGACAGGATTACTTCCTACGAGCAGTACTTC. Translated: CASSATDRITSYEQYF.

In its sample, this clone was seen once. The chain links TRBV5-1 to TRBJ2-7, with 8 bases identical to TRBD1. Germline loops: CDR1 SGHRS, CDR2 YFSETQ. Unmatched junction bases numbered 3, after V lost 3 bases and J lost 1 base. The CDR3 consists of 14 residues. CDR3 coding DNA: TGCGCCAGCAGCTGGGGACAGGATTCCTACGAGCAGTACTTC. Amino acids: CASSWGQDSYEQYF.

The chain joins TRBV5-6 to TRBJ1-4; 7 bases are shared with TRBD1. The V gene end was trimmed by 0 bases and the J gene end by 7 bases; junction bases not matched to a gene: 6. The germline CDR1 and CDR2 sequences are SGHDT and YYEEEE. The CDR3 spans 15 residues. CDR3 bases: TGTGCCAGCAGCTTGGCCGGGACAGTTCGTGAAAAACTGTTTTTT. This translates into CASSLAGTVREKLFF.

V and J are TRBV6-1 and TRBJ1-6, with TRBD1 identical over 8 bases. The ends lost 4 bases at V and 8 bases at J; junction bases unmatched: 10. The CDR3 covers 16 residues. Germline assignment: CDR1 MNHNS and CDR2 SASEGT. CDR3 nucleotides: TGTGCCAGCAGTGGCAACATACAGGGGGGATATTCACCCCTCCACTTT. As protein: CASSGNIQGGYSPLHF.

A single count supports this clone. The gene calls are TRBV5-1 and TRBJ2-2; 11 bases match TRBD2. Germline assignment: CDR1 SGHRS and CDR2 YFSETQ. This CDR3 region has 16 residues. Losses at the gene ends were 4 bases for V and 4 bases for J; bases not matched to a gene: 6. The DNA for the CDR3 is TGCGCCAGCAGCAATCTAGCGGGGGGCGGCACCGGGGAGCTGTTTTTT. Protein product: CASSNLAGGGTGELFF.

This sequence joins TRBV9 and TRBJ1-4; tentative D call: TRBD1 (5 bases). This CDR3 has 16 amino acids. Germline V lookup: CDR1 SGDLS, CDR2 YYNGEE. V gave up 2 bases and J gave up 7 bases, with 18 bases separating them. CDR3 amino acids: CASSVDSSHQGEKLFF. The DNA for the CDR3 is TGTGCCAGCAGCGTTGACAGCAGCCACCAGGGTGAAAAACTGTTTTTT.

This clone was recorded once. The chain couples TRBV29-1 to TRBJ1-2, with TRBD1 as a possible D gene (6 bases). Between the trimmed V and J ends, which lost 4 bases and 4 bases, there was a span of 16 bases. The germline V gene encodes CDR1 SQVTM and CDR2 ANQGSEA. The CDR3 sequence is 14 residues long. The CDR3 nucleotides are TGCAGCGTTGGCGGGGGCAGGGAAAGCTATGGCTACACCTTC. It codes for CSVGGGRESYGYTF.

The chain carries TRBV28 and TRBJ1-4, with unresolved D. Deletions cut 5 bases from V and 6 bases from J, with 16 bases between. This CDR3 contains 15 residues. The germline CDR1 and CDR2 sequences are MDHEN and SYDVKM. CDR3 in amino acids: CASSPPAGSDEKLFF. The CDR3 bases are TGTGCCAGCAGTCCCCCCGCGGGATCGGATGAAAAACTGTTTTTT.

The chain links TRBV21-1 to TRBJ1-4; the table's D gene call, TRBD1, was not cross checked with the DNA. TRBV21-1 represents a pseudogene. The CDR3 covers 15 residues. The CDR3 nucleotides are TGTGCCAGCAGCATCTTAGACAGGGAAAAGGAAAAACTGTTTTTT. Its translation: CASSILDREKEKLFF.

The rearrangement joins TRBV30 to TRBJ2-1; 7 bases line up with TRBD1. With 4 bases clipped from V and 8 bases from J, the junction kept 11 bases outside the gene matches. Per germline, CDR1 GTSNPN and CDR2 SVGIG (reference sequence). CDR3 length: 14 amino acids. The CDR3 nucleotides read TGTGCCTGGACACCGAGACAGGGATTTGATGAGCAGTTCTTC. The encoded protein is CAWTPRQGFDEQFF.

The gene calls are TRBV5-1 and TRBJ2-7; a possible D gene is TRBD1 (6 bases). The CDR3 length is 14 residues. From germline, CDR1 is SGHRS and CDR2 YFSETQ. V dropped 4 bases and J dropped 2 bases, with 13 bases sitting between them. In nucleotides, the CDR3 is TGCGCCAGCAGCCCGGCAGACAGGACCTACGAGCAGTACTTC. Its translation is CASSPADRTYEQYF.

The V call is TRBV4-2, the J call TRBJ1-2; the D gene is possibly TRBD1 (6 bases). Trimming took 4 bases from V and 2 from J, leaving 8 bases between them. Per the germline V gene, CDR1 is LGHNA and CDR2 is YNFKEQ. This CDR3 has 13 amino acids. CDR3 region: CASSRGQNYGYTF. CDR3 nucleotide sequence: TGTGCCAGCAGCCGCGGACAGAACTATGGCTACACCTTC.

The rearrangement joins TRBV28 to TRBJ1-2, with TRBD1 identical over 8 bases. The CDR3 loop spans 15 amino acids. Germline V lookup: CDR1 MDHEN, CDR2 SYDVKM. With V trimmed by 5 bases and J by 4 bases, 9 bases remained unmatched. The CDR3 here is CASSPTRQGSYGYTF. CDR3 nucleotide sequence: TGTGCCAGCAGTCCGACCCGACAGGGGAGCTATGGCTACACCTTC.

The V call is TRBV7-9, the J call TRBJ2-6; a weak D match, TRBD1 (7 bases). CDR3 length equals 19 residues. CDR1 and CDR2 from the germline V gene are SEHNR and FQNEAQ (reference sequence). Trimming removed 5 bases at V and 0 bases at J, with 20 bases between. The CDR3 protein is CASSPRRDSDISGANVLTF. In DNA form, the CDR3 reads TGTGCCAGCAGCCCACGGCGGGACAGCGATATCTCTGGGGCCAACGTCCTGACTTTC.

This chain uses TRBV11-2 with TRBJ2-1; TRBD2 matches 9 bases. Germline CDR1 and CDR2: SGHAT and FQNNGV. Losses at the gene ends were 4 bases for V and 8 bases for J; bases not matched to a gene: 9. This CDR3 region has 15 residues. The CDR3 reads CASSSLRGGADEQFF. CDR3 DNA sequence: TGTGCCAGCAGCTCCCTTCGCGGGGGGGCGGATGAGCAGTTCTTC.

V and J are TRBV19 and TRBJ2-5, with 14 bases matching TRBD2. This CDR3 contains 17 residues. Germline V gives CDR1 LNHDA, CDR2 SQIVND (reference sequence). With 3 bases clipped from V and 7 bases from J, the junction kept 10 bases outside the gene matches. CDR3 DNA: TGTGCCAGTAGTATTTCCGGGACTAGCGGGAGAAGCGGGACCCAGTACTTC. Its translation is CASSISGTSGRSGTQYF.